This entry concerns a single TCR beta chain. Only in-frame clones appear in the TCRdb table, and some are missing; sequencing was by immunoSEQ multiplex PCR. This table holds 90,000 to 150,000 clones, approximately 87% found once. The data belong to a study of cytomegalovirus exposure and HLA in healthy donors. This CDR3 has 16 amino acids. CDR1 and CDR2 from the germline V gene are SGHDT and YYEEEE. V was pared by 1 base and J by 1 base, with 14 bases between. This chain connects TRBV5-6 to TRBJ1-1; perhaps TRBD1 as D (6 bases). This clonotype originated in a woman in her 30s in good health and CMV-seronegative. Sequenced: PBMCs. The CDR3 nucleotides read TGTGCCAGCAGCTTGATTGGGAGAGGGGGGAACACTGAAGCTTTCTTT. It codes for CASSLIGRGGNTEAFF.